This T cell receptor (beta chain) was recovered during a study of blood T cell repertoires in COVID-19. Study details: In each case, the material was cDNA or gDNA derived from T cells, B-cell-depleted T cells, or PBMCs.

Sequencing used immunoSEQ multiplex PCR; TCRdb keeps in-frame clones, though not all of them. The profile covers roughly 75,000 clones, with 85% to 90% appearing a single time and about 15% taken by the ten largest. V was cut by 7 bases and J by 6 bases, with 6 bases left in between. Germline V CDR1 and CDR2: SNHLY, FYNNEI. The CDR3 is 11 amino acids. The specimen sequenced was peripheral blood. The clonotype originates from a man at least 80 years old in a cohort sampled during active COVID-19. The V gene is TRBV2, the J gene TRBJ1-4, with no clear D. The CDR3 reads CASKDYEKLFF. The CDR3 region has the DNA TGTGCCAGCAAAGACTATGAAAAACTGTTTTTT.